The T cell receptor beta chain described here comes from a study of T cells in Graves' hyperthyroidism and ophthalmopathy. Study-level information: It was at initial diagnosis, before any treatment, that peripheral blood was collected.

The sample holds many counts of this clonotype. RNA transcripts provided the source from which TCR beta CDR3 regions were amplified. When the TCR CDR3 underwent first-round RT-PCR, the HTBI primer set was used. Each CDR3 protein is one row after TCRdb ran MiXCR on the multiplex PCR reads. The profile shows under 400,000 distinct CDR3 sequences, 15% to 20% of them singletons. The sequenced material came from blood. This receptor was identified in a woman aged 50 to 60 with Graves' hyperthyroidism.

CDR3 nucleotides: TGTGCCAGCAGCCATGGTACGGTCGAGACCCAGTACTTC. Its translation is CASSHGTVETQYF. The J gene is TRBJ2-5, the V gene TRBV3-1; no clear D. CDR3 length: 13 amino acids. Germline V gene lookup returns CDR1 LGHDT and CDR2 YNNKEL (reference sequence). The V gene lost 3 bases and the J gene lost 5 bases, with 10 bases spanning the gap.